These 25 T cell receptor beta chains were all obtained from the same sample, sequenced in a study of T cells in Graves' hyperthyroidism and ophthalmopathy (dated by TCRdb to the late 2010s). The library was built by means of multiplex PCR. Sequencing was carried out with an Illumina HiSeq 2000. TCR beta CDR3 regions were amplified from RNA transcripts. The first round of RT-PCR for the TCR CDR3 was performed with the HTBI primer set and the Qiagen OneStep RT-PCR kit. The raw public reads went through TCRdb reprocessing: fastp at Q25, MiXCR clone calling, in-frame beta chains kept. Rows are unified per CDR3 protein, each entry keeping the most common DNA and genes. For this sample the table gives 560,000 or so distinct CDR3 sequences, of which about half were detected only once. Roughly 8.2% of the sample lies in the top ten. Sequencing was done on a sample of peripheral blood or thyroid tissue (not recorded which). Receptor source: a woman aged 18 to 35 with Graves' hyperthyroidism. Donor details come from another sample of the same person, matched by shared clones.

The V and J genes are TRBV20-1 and TRBJ1-1, with D tentatively TRBD1 (5 bases). This CDR3 comprises 14 residues. Germline V gives CDR1 DFQATT, CDR2 SNEGSKA (reference sequence). The V end was cut by 0 bases, the J end by 3 bases, with 11 bases between. CDR3 amino acids: CSARDPDSYTEAFF. CDR3 nucleotide sequence: TGCAGTGCTAGAGATCCCGACAGTTACACTGAAGCTTTCTTT.

This sequence joins TRBV11-3 and TRBJ1-2; D may be TRBD1 (6 bases). The CDR3 spans 13 residues. Germline assignment: CDR1 SGHNT and CDR2 YENEEA. Trimming took 1 base from V and 8 from J, leaving 11 bases between them. CDR3 in DNA: TGTGCCAGCAGCTTAGGACAGGAGAGCGGCTACACCTTC. It specifies CASSLGQESGYTF.

This clonotype has a handful of counts. The chain joins TRBV20-1 to TRBJ1-5, with TRBD1 as a possible D gene (6 bases). Germline CDR1 DFQATT, CDR2 SNEGSKA (reference sequence). Trimming took 0 bases from V and 0 from J, leaving 12 bases between them. The CDR3 is 16 amino acids. CDR3 sequence: CSARDGQGYSNQPQHF. The CDR3 DNA sequence: TGCAGTGCTAGAGATGGGCAGGGGTATAGCAATCAGCCCCAGCATTTT.

The CDR3 bases are TGTGCCACCAGTGATCCGGGGACAGGGACTTCACCCCTCCACTTT. This codes for CATSDPGTGTSPLHF. J is TRBJ1-6 and V is TRBV24-1, with 9 bases aligning to TRBD1. V trimming: 3 bases; J trimming: 9 bases; junction bases outside the gene matches: 5. Germline CDR1 reads KGHDR; CDR2 reads SFDVKD. The length of the CDR3 is 15 residues.

The V call is TRBV9, the J call TRBJ1-2; D gene ambiguous. Between the trimmed V and J ends, which lost 0 bases and 2 bases, there was a span of 8 bases. From germline, CDR1 is SGDLS and CDR2 YYNGEE. The CDR3 is made up of 14 amino acids. The CDR3 spells CASSVAVLNYGYTF. In nucleotides, the CDR3 is TGTGCCAGCAGCGTAGCGGTCCTCAACTATGGCTACACCTTC.

A word on this clonotype: One junction end disagrees with the germline gene, perhaps due to a read error. This chain links TRBV6-5 with TRBJ1-6; no clear D gene. CDR1 and CDR2 from the germline V gene are MNHEY and SVGAGI. The CDR3 extends over 8 amino acids. CDR3 bases: TGTGCCAGCAGTTACTCACAGTTT. Translated, it gives CASSYSQF.

The chain carries TRBV12-3 or TRBV12-4 and TRBJ2-7; D may correspond to TRBD1 or TRBD2 (5 bases each). V lost 2 bases and J lost 3, with 14 bases in between. The CDR3 covers 15 residues. The CDR3 is CASSLLGTVDYEQYF. CDR3 DNA sequence: TGTGCCAGCAGTTTATTAGGGACCGTTGACTACGAGCAGTACTTC.

V usage is TRBV2 and J usage is TRBJ2-5, with TRBD2 matching over 7 bases. V shed 11 bases, J shed 6 bases, and the junction held 12 bases outside the gene matches. CDR1 and CDR2 from the germline V gene are SNHLY and FYNNEI. CDR3 size: 13 residues. The CDR3, as DNA: TGTGCCTCTGCACCGGGAGGCGGGAAGACCCAGTACTTC. This encodes CASAPGGGKTQYF. Combining the CDR3 with reference TRBV2 and TRBJ2-5 gives the whole variable domain EPEVTQTPSHQVTQMGQEVILRCVPISNHLYFYWYRQILGQKVEFLVSFYNNEISEKSEIFDDQFSVERPDGSNFTLKIRSTKLEDSAMYFCASAPGGGKTQYFGPGTRLLVL.

This clonotype was observed many times. The rearrangement links TRBV10-3 to TRBJ2-5; a weak D match, TRBD1 (6 bases). With 4 bases removed from V and 1 base from J, the gap between germline ends came to 13 bases. The germline gives CDR1 ENHRY, CDR2 SYGVKD. The CDR3 is 15 amino acids. The CDR3 bases are TGTGCCATCAGTGGAGGGCAGACAGGCCAAGAGACCCAGTACTTC. Translating gives CAISGGQTGQETQYF.

The chain has TRBV2 and TRBJ1-3, with D possibly TRBD1 on 5 matching bases. V shed 4 bases and J shed 5 bases, with 15 bases lying between them. Germline V gives CDR1 SNHLY, CDR2 FYNNEI. The CDR3 is 15 amino acids. This CDR3 reads CASSATVQGRNTIYF. As DNA, the CDR3 is TGTGCCAGCAGTGCCACGGTGCAGGGTAGAAACACCATATATTTT.

V gene TRBV7-4 combines with J gene TRBJ1-4; a possible D gene is TRBD1 (5 bases). From germline, CDR1 is SGHVT and CDR2 SQSDAQ. The CDR3 sequence is 13 residues long. Trimming took 6 bases from V and 8 from J, leaving 13 bases between them. DNA for the CDR3: TGTGCCAGCAGTGAACGGGACCGAGAAAAACTGTTTTTT. Amino acids: CASSERDREKLFF.

Of note for this clonotype: A much larger clone lies a single base off, so this may be a read error. The genes are TRBV7-9 and TRBJ2-6; D is possibly TRBD1 (5 bases). The CDR3 runs to 15 residues. Germline V gene lookup returns CDR1 SEHNR and CDR2 FQNEAQ (reference sequence). The CDR3 spells CANSLSGSGANVLTF. CDR3 nucleotides: TGTGCCAACAGCTTATCAGGGTCTGGGGCCAACGTCCTGACTTTC.

This clonotype was seen a few times. This chain links TRBV14 with TRBJ1-1; D ambiguous. The V gene's germline CDR1 is SGHDN and CDR2 FVKESK. Deletions cut 6 bases from V and 1 base from J, with 9 bases between. This CDR3 is 13 amino acids long. CDR3 bases: TGTGCCAGCAGACGGGTTTCGAACACTGAAGCTTTCTTT. Protein sequence: CASRRVSNTEAFF.

The chain has TRBV24-1 and TRBJ2-5; 10 nucleotides align to TRBD2. Germline V gives CDR1 KGHDR, CDR2 SFDVKD. This CDR3 region has 12 residues. V shed 8 bases, J shed 10 bases, and the junction held 6 bases outside the gene matches. CDR3: CATTTSGAFQYF. CDR3 bases: TGTGCCACCACCACTAGCGGGGCGTTCCAGTACTTC.

This clonotype was detected many times. The chain uses TRBV2 and TRBJ1-5; D call uncertain. The CDR3 has 12 amino acids. Trimming stripped 6 bases from V and 4 bases from J, with 7 bases between. The germline CDR1 and CDR2 sequences are SNHLY and FYNNEI. The CDR3 bases are TGTGCCAGCAGCCACTTAAATCAGCCCCAGCATTTT. Its translation is CASSHLNQPQHF.

This clonotype was seen a handful of times. This chain connects TRBV7-3 to TRBJ1-2; D is possibly TRBD1 (5 bases). Germline V gene sequence: CDR1 SGHTA, CDR2 FQGTGA. CDR3 length equals 17 residues. The V end was cut by 5 bases, the J end by 5 bases, with 24 bases between. The CDR3 sequence is CASSQGWAQGGSYGYTF. CDR3 DNA sequence: TGTGCCAGCAGCCAAGGTTGGGCCCAGGGTGGGTCTTATGGCTACACCTTC.

In this sample, this clonotype turned up many times. The chain combines TRBV2 with TRBJ1-5; perhaps TRBD1 as D (6 bases). Trimming took 4 bases from V and 0 from J, leaving 10 bases between them. The CDR3 has 15 residues. CDR1 is SNHLY, CDR2 FYNNEI, per germline. The CDR3: CASSGGADSNQPQHF. The CDR3 nucleotides read TGTGCCAGCAGTGGGGGGGCTGATAGCAATCAGCCCCAGCATTTT.

The rearrangement links TRBV7-9 to TRBJ1-6; 9 bases map to TRBD1. Germline V CDR1 and CDR2: SEHNR, FQNEAQ (reference sequence). The V and J ends lost 7 bases and 8 bases, in that order; junction bases with no gene match: 9. The CDR3 sequence is 15 residues long. CDR3 amino acids: CASNRGLRGYSPLHF. The CDR3, as DNA: TGTGCCAGCAACAGGGGGCTTCGGGGCTATTCACCCCTCCACTTT.

The count of this clonotype is one. One end of the junction does not line up with germline, which may come from a read error. The genes are TRBV7-4 and TRBJ2-5; the D gene is possibly TRBD2 (6 bases). Germline V gene lookup returns CDR1 SGHVT and CDR2 SQSDAQ. The CDR3 sequence is 16 residues long. CDR3 loop: CAGSSDRDGGLETQYF. CDR3 DNA: TGTGCCGGCAGTTCTGACCGGGACGGAGGGCTGGAGACCCAGTACTTC. Variable domain in full (rest from reference TRBV7-4 and TRBJ2-5): GAGVSQSPRYKVAKRGRDVALRCDSISGHVTLYWYRQTLGQGSEVLTYSQSDAQRDKSGRPSGRFSAERPERSVSTLKIQRTEQGDSAVYLCAGSSDRDGGLETQYFGPGTRLLVL.

On this clonotype itself: The junction shows a germline mismatch at one end, possibly a read error. This CDR3 is CASSESLTGNSPLHF. CDR3 nucleotide sequence: TGTGCCAGCAGTGAATCTCTGACGGGGAATTCACCCCTCCACTTT. This chain connects TRBV10-3 to TRBJ1-6; D unclear. Germline CDR1 is ENHRY and CDR2 is SYGVKD. The CDR3 consists of 15 residues.

Turning to this clonotype: A read error may explain this, as a much larger clone is one base away. The J gene is TRBJ2-2, the V gene TRBV15; possible D gene TRBD2, 6 bases. The CDR3 is 14 residues long. V was shortened by 1 base and J by 5 bases, with 8 bases between the two germline ends. Per the germline V gene, CDR1 is LNHNV and CDR2 is YYDKDF (reference sequence). CDR3 DNA sequence: TGTGCCACCAGCAGAGGGAGGGTAACCGGGGAGCTGTTTTTT. Translating gives CATSRGRVTGELFF.

As concerns this clonotype: Sequence at one end of the junction differs from germline and may be a read error. The chain employs TRBV11-1 and TRBJ1-2; D ambiguous. Germline CDR1 SGHAT, CDR2 FQDESV (reference sequence). The CDR3 loop spans 14 amino acids. CDR3 nucleotides: TGTGCCGGCAGCTTAGCGGTCGGGCCCTCTGGCTACACCTTC. Translation: CAGSLAVGPSGYTF.

This clonotype was recorded many times. The chain carries TRBV7-2 and TRBJ2-5; the D is unclear. CDR1 SGHTA and CDR2 FQGNSA come from the germline V gene. The CDR3 length is 11 residues. The V gene lost 5 bases and the J gene lost 4 bases, with 5 bases spanning the gap. CDR3 in amino acids: CASSQAETQYF. The CDR3 coding sequence is TGTGCCAGCAGCCAAGCAGAGACCCAGTACTTC.

The chain couples TRBV7-3 to TRBJ2-1; 8 bases match TRBD1. The CDR3 spans 14 residues. The J segment lost 5 bases and the V segment lost 5 bases, leaving 5 bases of the junction unmatched. Germline assignment: CDR1 SGHTA and CDR2 FQGTGA. CDR3 protein: CASSPDRDDNEQFF. The DNA of the CDR3 is TGTGCCAGCAGCCCGGACAGGGACGACAATGAGCAGTTCTTC.

The rearrangement joins TRBV5-6 to TRBJ1-1; D is possibly TRBD1 (6 bases). Trimming cost V 4 bases and J 9 bases, with 16 bases left between them. The CDR3 covers 13 residues. The germline CDR1 and CDR2 sequences are SGHDT and YYEEEE. The CDR3 sequence: CASSPDRTNQAFF. The CDR3 DNA is TGTGCCAGCAGCCCGGACAGAACCAATCAAGCTTTCTTT.